The 30 T cell receptor beta chains presented below share a single source sample, sequenced in a study of T cells in Graves' hyperthyroidism and ophthalmopathy (dated by TCRdb to between 2018 and 2020). Preparation of the library involved multiplex PCR. The sequencer listed for this sample is Illumina HiSeq 2000. The TCR beta CDR3 regions were amplified from the RNA transcripts. For the first round of RT-PCR on the TCR CDR3, the HTBI primer set was used together with the Qiagen OneStep RT-PCR kit. Clones were called with MiXCR by TCRdb after fastp trimmed the public reads at Q25, and only in-frame beta chains were retained. Each record represents a unique CDR3 protein, reported with the most common genes and DNA among its rows. The table for this sample lists some 440,000 distinct CDR3 sequences; around 16% of them were counted only once. The top ten hold around 7.7% of the sample. The sequenced sample was blood. The source is a young woman with Graves' hyperthyroidism.

Concerning this clonotype: This sequence may be a read error, since a much larger clone differs from it by one base. The CDR3 protein is CVSSWGTFEGSGNTIYF. CDR3 in DNA: TGTGTCAGCAGTTGGGGAACTTTTGAAGGCTCTGGAAACACCATATATTTT. The chain combines TRBV12-3 or TRBV12-4 with TRBJ1-3; no clear D. The CDR3 contains 17 residues.

This clonotype has a count of ten or more. The CDR3 spells CASSARLAGGIGEQYF. The CDR3 DNA reads as TGTGCCAGCAGTGCTCGCTTGGCAGGGGGCATAGGAGAGCAGTACTTC. This chain links TRBV2 with TRBJ2-7; 8 bases agree with TRBD1. CDR3 length: 16 amino acids. V shed 4 bases, J shed 7 bases, and the junction held 15 bases outside the gene matches. CDR1 is SNHLY, CDR2 FYNNEI, per germline.

This clonotype was seen repeatedly, ten times or more. The V call is TRBV11-2, the J call TRBJ2-2; 11 bases are a match to TRBD2. Germline V gene sequence: CDR1 SGHAT, CDR2 FQNNGV. V trimming: 5 bases; J trimming: 2 bases; junction bases outside the gene matches: 4. The CDR3 is 16 residues long. CDR3 nucleotide sequence: TGTGCCAGCAGCCGCGGGACTAGCGGCAACACCGGGGAGCTGTTTTTT. It yields the protein CASSRGTSGNTGELFF.

This clonotype was counted at least ten times. The DNA of the CDR3 is TGCAGCGTCCAACCGGGGACGGCGAACTATGGCTACACCTTC. It yields the protein CSVQPGTANYGYTF. The J gene is TRBJ1-2, the V gene TRBV29-1; TRBD1 might be the D (5 bases). V dropped 6 bases and J dropped 2 bases, with 16 bases sitting between them. The germline CDR1 and CDR2 sequences are SQVTM and ANQGSEA. This CDR3 spans 14 amino acids.

This clonotype was counted ten times or more. J is TRBJ2-5 and V is TRBV7-9; no clear D. Germline V gives CDR1 SEHNR, CDR2 FQNEAQ (reference sequence). This CDR3 comprises 13 residues. V was trimmed by 6 bases and J by 2 bases, leaving 10 bases between them. DNA of the CDR3: TGTGCCAGCAGTCGGACGGATCAAGAGACCCAGTACTTC. Translated: CASSRTDQETQYF. Drawing the rest from reference TRBV7-9 and TRBJ2-5, the complete variable domain is DTGVSQNPRHKITKRGQNVTFRCDPISEHNRLYWYRQTLGQGPEFLTYFQNEAQLEKSRLLSDRFSAERPKGSFSTLEIQRTEQGDSAMYLCASSRTDQETQYFGPGTRLLVL.

This clonotype was seen ten or more times. The chain joins TRBV2 to TRBJ2-5, with unresolved D. Germline V gene lookup returns CDR1 SNHLY and CDR2 FYNNEI. This CDR3 contains 13 residues. V lost 5 bases to trimming and J lost 3 bases, with 10 bases between them. CDR3 amino acids: CASSPWVEETQYF. In nucleotides, the CDR3 is TGTGCCAGCAGTCCCTGGGTCGAAGAGACCCAGTACTTC.

The chain joins TRBV11-2 to TRBJ2-7; D tentatively reads TRBD1 or TRBD2 (5 bases each). V was cut by 5 bases and J by 4 bases, with 9 bases left in between. The CDR3 has 12 amino acids. From germline, CDR1 is SGHAT and CDR2 FQNNGV. The CDR3 nucleotides read TGTGCCAGCAGCGGGACGGAGTACGAGCAGTACTTC. Its protein is CASSGTEYEQYF.

There are many counts of this clonotype. The chain links TRBV7-9 to TRBJ1-4, with 8 positions matching TRBD1. The CDR3 has 14 amino acids. The J segment lost 6 bases and the V segment lost 2 bases, leaving 2 bases of the junction unmatched. The germline CDR1 and CDR2 sequences are SEHNR and FQNEAQ (reference sequence). This CDR3 reads CASSLIQGDEKLFF. In DNA, the CDR3 is TGTGCCAGCAGCTTAATACAGGGGGATGAAAAACTGTTTTTT.

J is TRBJ1-2 and V is TRBV20-1, with D hard to call. The germline V gene encodes CDR1 DFQATT and CDR2 SNEGSKA (reference sequence). Trimming shortened V by 3 bases and J by 1 base, and 18 bases separated the two germline ends. This CDR3 comprises 16 residues. The DNA of the CDR3 is TGCAGTGCTAGTATGGGGTCCAGGCTACGTAACTATGGCTACACCTTC. It encodes CSASMGSRLRNYGYTF.

At least ten counts were recorded for this clonotype. The chain combines TRBV11-2 with TRBJ1-1; possible D gene TRBD1, 5 bases. The V end was cut by 2 bases, the J end by 2 bases, with 12 bases between. Per the germline V gene, CDR1 is SGHAT and CDR2 is FQNNGV. The CDR3 has 15 residues. CDR3 nucleotide sequence: TGTGCCAGCAGCTTAAACGGGGCTGTTAACACTGAAGCTTTCTTT. This codes for CASSLNGAVNTEAFF.

This clonotype was seen at least ten times. This CDR3 is CASGLGTVNQPQHF. The DNA for the CDR3 is TGTGCTAGTGGTTTGGGGACAGTGAATCAGCCCCAGCATTTT. The chain has TRBV12-5 and TRBJ1-5, with D tentatively TRBD1 (6 bases). Germline loops: CDR1 LGHNT, CDR2 FRNRAP. The CDR3 is made up of 14 amino acids. Trimming left V 1 base short and J 4 bases short, with 8 bases between. The variable domain in full, completed from reference TRBV12-5 and TRBJ1-5, reads DARVTQTPRHKVTEMGQEVTMRCQPILGHNTVFWYRQTMMQGLELLAYFRNRAPLDDSGMPKDRFSAEMPDATLATLKIQPSEPRDSAVYFCASGLGTVNQPQHFGDGTRLSIL.

This clonotype was seen more than once but under ten times. The chain has TRBV5-6 and TRBJ2-2, with 10 bases aligning to TRBD1. CDR1 is SGHDT, CDR2 YYEEEE, per germline. This CDR3 contains 16 residues. The junction had 5 bases not matched to a gene; V was cut back by 4 bases and J by 2 bases. CDR3 DNA: TGTGCCAGCAGCGGCGGGACAGGGGTAAACACCGGGGAGCTGTTTTTT. This sequence encodes CASSGGTGVNTGELFF.

This clonotype was counted between two and nine times. The chain has TRBV20-1 and TRBJ2-6, with no clear D. This CDR3 has 14 residues. Germline CDR1 reads DFQATT; CDR2 reads SNEGSKA (reference sequence). The V and J ends lost 6 bases and 1 base respectively, with 10 bases between them. The CDR3 DNA is TGCAGTGCCCCCCTCAAATCTGGGGCCAACGTCCTGACTTTC. Residues: CSAPLKSGANVLTF.

This clonotype turned up a few times. The V gene is TRBV10-3, the J gene TRBJ1-2, with no clear D. V was shortened by 10 bases and J by 8 bases, with 11 bases between the two germline ends. CDR3 size: 10 residues. Looked up from germline, CDR1 is ENHRY and CDR2 is SYGVKD. CDR3 residues: CATLASGYTF. The CDR3 DNA reads TGTGCCACCCTAGCGAGCGGCTACACCTTC.

This clonotype has ten or more counts. V is TRBV2 and J is TRBJ1-2, with 8 bases identical to TRBD1. The CDR3 sequence is 14 residues long. Germline CDR1 and CDR2: SNHLY and FYNNEI. V shed 5 bases, J shed 8 bases, and the junction held 10 bases outside the gene matches. CDR3 region: CASSSPGGLRGYTF. CDR3 in DNA: TGTGCCAGCAGTTCCCCAGGGGGCTTACGGGGCTACACCTTC.

The chain combines TRBV20-1 with TRBJ2-7; 9 bases align to TRBD2. The CDR3 extends over 13 amino acids. Germline loops: CDR1 DFQATT, CDR2 SNEGSKA (reference sequence). V dropped 3 bases and J dropped 4; count of bases not matched to a gene: 4. As DNA, the CDR3 is TGCAGTGCTAGGAGCGGGAGGTGGTACGAGCAGTACTTC. It codes for CSARSGRWYEQYF.

This rearrangement joins TRBV19 to TRBJ2-1; 14 positions agree with TRBD2. This CDR3 region has 17 residues. Trimming took 4 bases from V and 3 from J; bases not matched to a gene: 5. Germline loops: CDR1 LNHDA, CDR2 SQIVND (reference sequence). Here the CDR3 reads CASSTTGLAGVYNEQFF. DNA of the CDR3: TGTGCCAGTAGTACCACGGGACTAGCGGGGGTCTACAATGAGCAGTTCTTC.

The rearrangement joins TRBV12-3 or TRBV12-4 to TRBJ2-7, with 12 bases lining up with TRBD2. The CDR3 has 18 residues. V lost 1 base and J lost 4; bases outside the gene matches: 11. The CDR3 here is CASSLGLAGGPSPYEQYF. DNA of the CDR3: TGTGCCAGCAGTTTAGGGCTAGCGGGAGGGCCCAGCCCTTACGAGCAGTACTTC.

The sample holds many counts of this clonotype. CDR3 sequence reads: CASSIQGLVTDTQYF. The CDR3 DNA follows: TGTGCCAGCAGCATACAGGGGCTGGTTACAGATACGCAGTATTTT. The chain combines TRBV7-6 with TRBJ2-3, with 7 positions matching TRBD1. V lost 5 bases to trimming and J lost 3 bases; unmatched junction nucleotides: 8. The CDR3 covers 15 residues. CDR1 is SGHVS and CDR2 is FNYEAQ in the germline V gene.

This clonotype was picked up many times. The V gene is TRBV29-1, the J gene TRBJ2-3; D unresolved. Between the trimmed V and J ends, which lost 3 bases and 4 bases, there was a span of 8 bases. This CDR3 region has 12 residues. Germline loops: CDR1 SQVTM, CDR2 ANQGSEA. The CDR3 nucleotides are TGCAGCGTTGACCTCACGGCAGATACGCAGTATTTT. It codes for CSVDLTADTQYF.

This clonotype was counted only a few times. The chain combines TRBV28 with TRBJ1-5; D is perhaps TRBD1 (5 bases). The CDR3 has 14 residues. V was pared by 10 bases and J by 0 bases, with 13 bases between. Germline V gene data show CDR1 as MDHEN and CDR2 as SYDVKM. CDR3 protein: CATWTPYSNQPQHF. The CDR3 region has the DNA TGTGCCACCTGGACACCTTATAGCAATCAGCCCCAGCATTTT.

This chain connects TRBV28 to TRBJ2-5; TRBD1 agrees at 10 bases. V lost 5 bases and J lost 2; bases outside the gene matches: 5. The CDR3 sequence is 15 residues long. CDR1 MDHEN and CDR2 SYDVKM come from the germline V gene. CDR3: CASSGQGVGQETQYF. The CDR3 bases are TGTGCCAGCAGTGGACAGGGGGTCGGTCAAGAGACCCAGTACTTC.

This clonotype showed up many times. The chain has TRBV3-1 and TRBJ2-5; possible D gene TRBD2, 5 bases. Trimming stripped 4 bases from V and 2 bases from J, with 17 bases between. The length of the CDR3 is 16 residues. CDR1 LGHDT and CDR2 YNNKEL come from the germline V gene (reference sequence). CDR3 loop: CASSRLLGRLQETQYF. Here the CDR3 DNA reads TGTGCCAGCAGCCGCTTACTTGGACGACTACAAGAGACCCAGTACTTC.

The V and J genes are TRBV4-2 and TRBJ2-2; the match to TRBD2 covers 7 bases. The CDR3 runs to 17 residues. V gave up 4 bases and J gave up 1 base; unmatched junction bases: 9. Per the germline V gene, CDR1 is LGHNA and CDR2 is YNFKEQ. The CDR3 DNA reads TGTGCCAGCAGCCGGGATAGAGGCGGGGGGAACACCGGGGAGCTGTTTTTT. Its protein product is CASSRDRGGGNTGELFF.

The gene calls are TRBV19 and TRBJ2-7, with D possibly being TRBD1 or TRBD2 (5 bases each). The CDR3 totals 13 residues. The germline V gene has CDR1 LNHDA and CDR2 SQIVND (reference sequence). Deletions cut 6 bases from V and 5 bases from J, with 14 bases between. The CDR3 DNA reads as TGTGCCAGTAGGACCGGGACCGAGGACGAGCAGTACTTC. Translation: CASRTGTEDEQYF.

This clonotype was found a few times. A much larger clonotype is one base distant, so this may be a read error. J is TRBJ2-3 and V is TRBV3-1, with 7 bases identical to TRBD1. This CDR3 region has 13 residues. Germline CDR1 is LGHDT and CDR2 is YNNKEL (reference sequence). With 1 base clipped from V and 12 bases from J, the junction kept 7 bases outside the gene matches. The CDR3, as DNA: TGTGCCAGCAGCCAAGGAGCACAGGGGACCCAGTATTTT. Encoded protein: CASSQGAQGTQYF.

This clonotype appeared many times. The V call is TRBV9, the J call TRBJ2-2; D unclear. The CDR3 runs to 14 residues. Germline lookup yields CDR1 SGDLS and CDR2 YYNGEE. Trimming cost V 1 base and J 3 bases, with 7 bases left between them. The CDR3 loop is CASSVRTDTGELFF. The CDR3 DNA sequence: TGTGCCAGCAGCGTACGGACGGACACCGGGGAGCTGTTTTTT.

This clonotype was recorded a few times. The CDR3 DNA follows: TGTGCCACCAGCACCGCAGATACGCAGTATTTT. Translated: CATSTADTQYF. The chain has TRBV15 and TRBJ2-3; no clear D gene. Trimming stripped 4 bases from V and 4 bases from J, with 3 bases between. Per the germline V gene, CDR1 is LNHNV and CDR2 is YYDKDF (reference sequence). This CDR3 has 11 amino acids.

With regard to this clonotype: The germline gene is not matched at one end of the junction; a read error may be the cause. This rearrangement joins TRBV9 to TRBJ1-4; D remains ambiguous. Germline lookup yields CDR1 SGDLS and CDR2 YYNGEE. CDR3 length: 14 amino acids. The CDR3 is CASSVDATNEELFF. The CDR3 DNA reads TGTGCCAGCAGCGTAGATGCAACTAATGAAGAACTGTTTTTT.

The genes are TRBV30 and TRBJ1-4; D is unresolved. Germline CDR1 reads GTSNPN; CDR2 reads SVGIG (reference sequence). Deletions cut 3 bases from V and 8 bases from J, with 7 bases between. The CDR3 loop spans 11 amino acids. The CDR3 DNA reads as TGTGCCTGGAGCCCAGAGGAAAAACTGTTTTTT. Amino acid sequence: CAWSPEEKLFF.